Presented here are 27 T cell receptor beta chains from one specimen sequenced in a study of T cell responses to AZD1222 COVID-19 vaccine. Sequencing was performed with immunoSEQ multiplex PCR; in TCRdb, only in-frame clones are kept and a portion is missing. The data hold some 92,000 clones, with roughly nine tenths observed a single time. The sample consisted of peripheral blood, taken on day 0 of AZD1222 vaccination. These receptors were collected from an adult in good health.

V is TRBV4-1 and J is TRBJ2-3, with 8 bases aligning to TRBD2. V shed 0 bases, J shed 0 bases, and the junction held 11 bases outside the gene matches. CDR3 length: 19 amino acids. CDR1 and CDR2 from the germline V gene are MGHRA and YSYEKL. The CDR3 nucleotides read TGCGCCAGCAGCCAAGATGAGCAGACTAGCGCGACTAGCACAGATACGCAGTATTTT. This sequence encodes CASSQDEQTSATSTDTQYF.

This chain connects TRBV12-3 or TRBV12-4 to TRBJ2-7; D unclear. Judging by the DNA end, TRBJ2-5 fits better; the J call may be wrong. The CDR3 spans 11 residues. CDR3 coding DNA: TGTGCCAGCAGTTCCGGACAGACCCAGTACTTC. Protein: CASSSGQTQYF.

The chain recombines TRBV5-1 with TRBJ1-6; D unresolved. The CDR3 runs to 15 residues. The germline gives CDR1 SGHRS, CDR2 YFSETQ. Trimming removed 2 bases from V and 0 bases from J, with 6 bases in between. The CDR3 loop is CASSLESSYNSPLHF. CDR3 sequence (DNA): TGCGCCAGCAGCTTAGAGAGCTCCTATAATTCACCCCTCCACTTT.

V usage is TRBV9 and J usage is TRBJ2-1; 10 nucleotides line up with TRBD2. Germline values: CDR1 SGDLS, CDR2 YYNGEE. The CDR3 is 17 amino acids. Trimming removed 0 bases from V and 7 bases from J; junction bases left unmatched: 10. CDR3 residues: CASSVEASGSLVNEQFF. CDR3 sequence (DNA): TGTGCCAGCAGCGTAGAGGCTAGCGGGAGTTTGGTAAATGAGCAGTTCTTC.

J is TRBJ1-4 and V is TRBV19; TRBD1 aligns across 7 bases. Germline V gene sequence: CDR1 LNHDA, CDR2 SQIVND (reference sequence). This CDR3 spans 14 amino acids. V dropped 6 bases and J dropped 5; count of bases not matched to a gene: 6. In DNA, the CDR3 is TGTGCCAGTAGCACGACAGGGTCAAATGAAAAACTGTTTTTT. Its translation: CASSTTGSNEKLFF.

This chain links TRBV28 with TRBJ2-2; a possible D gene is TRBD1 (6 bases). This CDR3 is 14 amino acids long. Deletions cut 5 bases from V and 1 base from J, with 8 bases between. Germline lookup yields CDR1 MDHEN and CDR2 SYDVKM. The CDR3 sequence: CASSKGQNTGELFF. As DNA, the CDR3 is TGTGCCAGCAGTAAGGGACAGAACACCGGGGAGCTGTTTTTT.

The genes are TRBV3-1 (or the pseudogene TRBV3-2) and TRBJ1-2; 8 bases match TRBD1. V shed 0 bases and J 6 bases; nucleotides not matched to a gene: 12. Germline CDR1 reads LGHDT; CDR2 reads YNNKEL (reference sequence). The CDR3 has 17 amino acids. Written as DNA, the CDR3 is TGTGCCAGCAGCCAAGATCACAAGGCCGGACAGGGCCATGGCTACACCTTC. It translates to CASSQDHKAGQGHGYTF.

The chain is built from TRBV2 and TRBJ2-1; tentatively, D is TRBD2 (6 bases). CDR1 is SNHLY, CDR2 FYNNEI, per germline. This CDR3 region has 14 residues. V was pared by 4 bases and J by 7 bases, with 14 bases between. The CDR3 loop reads CASSGGREGNEQFF. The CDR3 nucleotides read TGTGCCAGCAGTGGAGGGCGGGAAGGGAATGAGCAGTTCTTC.

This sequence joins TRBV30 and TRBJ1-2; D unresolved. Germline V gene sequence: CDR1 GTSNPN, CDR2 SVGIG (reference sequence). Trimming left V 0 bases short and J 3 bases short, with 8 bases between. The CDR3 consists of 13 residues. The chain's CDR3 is CAWSVQWDYGYTF. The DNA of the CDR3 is TGTGCCTGGAGTGTACAATGGGACTATGGCTACACCTTC.

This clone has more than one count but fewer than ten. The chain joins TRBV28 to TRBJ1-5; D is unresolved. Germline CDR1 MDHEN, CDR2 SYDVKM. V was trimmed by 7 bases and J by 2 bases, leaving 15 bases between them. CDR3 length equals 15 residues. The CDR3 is CASNYPAGRNQPQHF. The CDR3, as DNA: TGTGCCAGCAACTATCCGGCAGGTCGCAATCAGCCCCAGCATTTT.

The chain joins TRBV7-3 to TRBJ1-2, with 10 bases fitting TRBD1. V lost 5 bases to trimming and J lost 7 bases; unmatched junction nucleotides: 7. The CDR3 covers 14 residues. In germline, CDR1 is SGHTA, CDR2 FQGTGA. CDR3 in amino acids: CASSEKTGGSGYTF. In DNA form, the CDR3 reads TGTGCCAGCAGCGAAAAGACAGGGGGCAGTGGCTACACCTTC.

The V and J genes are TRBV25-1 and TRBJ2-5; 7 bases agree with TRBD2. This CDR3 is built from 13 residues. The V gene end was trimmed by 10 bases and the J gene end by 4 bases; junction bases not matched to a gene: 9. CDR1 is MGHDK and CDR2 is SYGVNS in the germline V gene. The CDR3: CATTYSGGETQYF. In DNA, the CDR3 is TGTGCCACCACCTACTCGGGGGGAGAGACCCAGTACTTC.

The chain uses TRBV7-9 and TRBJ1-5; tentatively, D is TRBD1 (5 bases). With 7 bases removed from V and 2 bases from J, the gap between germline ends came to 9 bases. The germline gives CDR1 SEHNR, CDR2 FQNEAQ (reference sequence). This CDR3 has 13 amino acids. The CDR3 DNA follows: TGTGCCAGCAACATAGGGGGCAATCAGCCCCAGCATTTT. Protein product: CASNIGGNQPQHF.

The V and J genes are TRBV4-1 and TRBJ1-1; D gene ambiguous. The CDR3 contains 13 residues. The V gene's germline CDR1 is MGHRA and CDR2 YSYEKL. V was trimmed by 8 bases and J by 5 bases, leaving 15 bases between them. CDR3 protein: CASRPGFKTEAFF. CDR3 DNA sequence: TGCGCCAGCCGGCCCGGTTTCAAGACTGAAGCTTTCTTT.

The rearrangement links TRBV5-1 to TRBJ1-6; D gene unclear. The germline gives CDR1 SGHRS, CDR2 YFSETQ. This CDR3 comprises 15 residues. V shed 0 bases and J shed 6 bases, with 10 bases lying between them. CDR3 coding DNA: TGCGCCAGCAGCTTGGAGCGGCCTCCTAATTCACCCCTCCACTTT. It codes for CASSLERPPNSPLHF. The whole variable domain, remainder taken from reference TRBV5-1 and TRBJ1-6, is KAGVTQTPRYLIKTRGQQVTLSCSPISGHRSVSWYQQTPGQGLQFLFEYFSETQRNKGNFPGRFSGRQFSNSRSEMNVSTLELGDSALYLCASSLERPPNSPLHFGNGTRLTVT.

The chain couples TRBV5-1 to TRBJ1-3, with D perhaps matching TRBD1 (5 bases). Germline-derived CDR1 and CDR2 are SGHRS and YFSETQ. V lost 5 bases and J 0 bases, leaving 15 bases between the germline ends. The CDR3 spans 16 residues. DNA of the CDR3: TGCGCCAGCAGTAGGGATGGGGCTAACTCTGGAAACACCATATATTTT. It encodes CASSRDGANSGNTIYF.

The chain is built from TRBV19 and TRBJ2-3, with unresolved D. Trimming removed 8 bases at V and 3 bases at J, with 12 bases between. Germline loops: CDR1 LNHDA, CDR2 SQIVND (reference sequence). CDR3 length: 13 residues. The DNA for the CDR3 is TGTGCCAGTTGCCAGTCCCGGACAGATACGCAGTATTTT. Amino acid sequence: CASCQSRTDTQYF.

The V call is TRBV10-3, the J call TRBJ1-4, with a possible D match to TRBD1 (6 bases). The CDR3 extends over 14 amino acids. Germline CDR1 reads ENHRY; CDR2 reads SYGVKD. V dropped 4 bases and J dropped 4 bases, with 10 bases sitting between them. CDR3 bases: TGTGCCATCAGTGGGGGGCAGGGTAATGAAAAACTGTTTTTT. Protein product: CAISGGQGNEKLFF.

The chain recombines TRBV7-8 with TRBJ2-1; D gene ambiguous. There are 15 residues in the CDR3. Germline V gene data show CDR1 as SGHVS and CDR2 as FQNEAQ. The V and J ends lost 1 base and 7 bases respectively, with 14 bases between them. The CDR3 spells CASSLVLAESNEQFF. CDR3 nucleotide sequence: TGTGCCAGCAGCTTAGTGTTGGCGGAGTCGAATGAGCAGTTCTTC.

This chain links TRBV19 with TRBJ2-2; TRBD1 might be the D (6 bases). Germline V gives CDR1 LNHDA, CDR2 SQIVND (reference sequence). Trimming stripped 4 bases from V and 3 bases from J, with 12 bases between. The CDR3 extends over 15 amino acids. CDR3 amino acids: CASSTDQGHTGELFF. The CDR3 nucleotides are TGTGCCAGTAGTACTGACCAGGGGCACACCGGGGAGCTGTTTTTT.

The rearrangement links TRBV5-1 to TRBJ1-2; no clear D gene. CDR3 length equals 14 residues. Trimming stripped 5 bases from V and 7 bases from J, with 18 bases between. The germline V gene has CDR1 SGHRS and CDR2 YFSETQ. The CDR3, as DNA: TGCGCCAGCAGGGAACAGTCGAGTGGGGTTGGCTACACCTTC. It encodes CASREQSSGVGYTF.

CDR3 loop: CASSLGDGEFYEQYF. Here the CDR3 DNA reads TGTGCCAGCAGCTTGGGAGACGGAGAATTCTACGAGCAGTACTTC. V gene TRBV5-5 combines with J gene TRBJ2-7; no reliable D call. V was shortened by 0 bases and J by 3 bases, with 13 bases between the two germline ends. The CDR3 is made up of 15 amino acids. Germline loops: CDR1 SGHKS, CDR2 YYEKEE (reference sequence).

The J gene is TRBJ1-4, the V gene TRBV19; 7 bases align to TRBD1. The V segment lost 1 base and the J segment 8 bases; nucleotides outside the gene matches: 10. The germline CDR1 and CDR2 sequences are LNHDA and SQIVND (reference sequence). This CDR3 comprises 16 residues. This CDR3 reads CASSIAYRGGGEKLFF. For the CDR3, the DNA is TGTGCCAGTAGTATAGCGTACAGGGGAGGTGGAGAAAAACTGTTTTTT.

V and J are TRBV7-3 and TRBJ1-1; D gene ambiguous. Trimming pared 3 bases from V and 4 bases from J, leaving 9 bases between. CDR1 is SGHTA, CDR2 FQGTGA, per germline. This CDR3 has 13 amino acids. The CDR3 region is CASSFTEGTEAFF. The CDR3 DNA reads TGTGCCAGCAGCTTTACGGAGGGCACTGAAGCTTTCTTT.

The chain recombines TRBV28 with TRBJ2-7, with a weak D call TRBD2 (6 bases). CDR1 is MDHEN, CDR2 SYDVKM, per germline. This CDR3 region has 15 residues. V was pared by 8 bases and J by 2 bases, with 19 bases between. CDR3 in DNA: TGTGCCAGCCGACTAGAGGGTAAGGCCCCCTACGAGCAGTACTTC. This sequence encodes CASRLEGKAPYEQYF.

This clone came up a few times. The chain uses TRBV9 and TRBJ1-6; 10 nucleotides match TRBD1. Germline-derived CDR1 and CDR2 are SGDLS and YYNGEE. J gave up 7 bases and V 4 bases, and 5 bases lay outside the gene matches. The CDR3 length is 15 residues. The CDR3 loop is CASSTRDRGNSPLHF. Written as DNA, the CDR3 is TGTGCCAGCAGCACCAGGGACAGGGGAAATTCACCCCTCCACTTT.

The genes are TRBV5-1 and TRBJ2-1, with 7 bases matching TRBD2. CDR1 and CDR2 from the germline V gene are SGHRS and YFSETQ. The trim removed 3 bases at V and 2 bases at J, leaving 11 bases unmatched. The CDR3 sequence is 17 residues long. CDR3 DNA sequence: TGCGCCAGCAGCTCCGGGTACCTACGGGGGGCCTACAATGAGCAGTTCTTC. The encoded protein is CASSSGYLRGAYNEQFF.